This T cell receptor beta chain comes out of a study of tumor-infiltrating lymphocytes in oesophageal squamous cell carcinoma. MiXCR, run by TCRdb on the PCR reads, gives a single entry per CDR3 protein. The sample contains some 16,000 distinct CDR3 sequences, about half of which appear only once. CDR3 length equals 13 residues. With 6 bases removed from V and 4 bases from J, the gap between germline ends came to 13 bases. Germline V gives CDR1 LNHDA, CDR2 SQIVND (reference sequence). This clonotype has only one observation. Sequencing was done on a sample of esophageal tumor tissue. The TCR originated in a male donor with esophageal squamous cell carcinoma. The chain combines TRBV19 with TRBJ2-7; D may be TRBD1 (5 bases). This CDR3 reads CASRVPGRYEQYF. The CDR3 DNA reads TGTGCCAGTAGGGTTCCAGGGCGTTACGAGCAGTACTTC.